Sequencing of this T cell receptor (beta chain) was carried out in a study of breast tumors, draining lymph nodes, adjacent tissues. Study-wide points: That most tumor T cells come from lymph nodes remained unproven. Data fit most tumor T cells coming from lymph node, expanding in tumor.

Axillary draining lymph nodes of breast cancer patients supplied the node samples. This clonotype was counted between two and nine times. The antigen is undetermined. Between the trimmed V and J ends, which lost 4 bases and 4 bases, there was a span of 18 bases. Per germline, CDR1 SGHDT and CDR2 YYEEEE. The CDR3 consists of 15 residues. A single record per CDR3 protein comes from TCRdb applying MiXCR to the multiplex PCR reads. The table shows more than 250,000 distinct CDR3 sequences, with around 30% occurring only once. The receptor's source is a female donor with breast cancer. Some clones in this sample may be carry-over from other donors' samples. The genes are TRBV5-6 and TRBJ2-7, with D possibly being TRBD1 (5 bases). The material sequenced was axillary lymph node tissue. The DNA for the CDR3 is TGTGCCAGCAGCAAACCACAGGCGGCCGGGTACGAGCAGTACTTC. Residues: CASSKPQAAGYEQYF.